Each of the 20 T cell receptor beta chains below was sequenced from the same sample in a study of beta chain features in type 1 diabetes. The antigens for these receptors are not known. Study-level results: Moderately but significantly shorter TCRB CDR3s were found in Type 1 diabetes patients in all four CD4+ subsets.

Expressed TCRB transcripts were sequenced after all isolated RNA was converted to cDNA. Repertoires were generated with immunoSEQ multiplex PCR, while TCRdb's copy carries only in-frame clones and drops some. The sample consists of 300,000 to 400,000 clones, around 9.7% of them appearing once. The material sequenced was central memory CD4+ T cells from blood. The receptors were sampled from a young man with type 1 diabetes.

V is TRBV12-5 and J is TRBJ1-5; D might be TRBD1 (5 bases). This CDR3 region has 14 residues. CDR1 and CDR2 from the germline V gene are LGHNT and FRNRAP. V was cut by 5 bases and J by 6 bases, with 14 bases left in between. This CDR3 reads CASGPGPGSQPQHF. The CDR3 nucleotides read TGTGCTAGTGGTCCCGGGCCAGGGAGTCAGCCCCAGCATTTT.

The chain couples TRBV5-6 to TRBJ1-2; D is undetermined. The V end lost 0 bases, the J end lost 1 base, and 4 bases lay between the germline ends. Germline loops: CDR1 SGHDT, CDR2 YYEEEE. The CDR3 has 13 residues. DNA for the CDR3: TGTGCCAGCAGCTTGGACAATAACTATGGCTACACCTTC. Translated, it gives CASSLDNNYGYTF. The full variable domain, rest sourced from reference TRBV5-6 and TRBJ1-2, is DAGVTQSPTHLIKTRGQQVTLRCSPKSGHDTVSWYQQALGQGPQFIFQYYEEEERQRGNFPDRFSGHQFPNYSSELNVNALLLGDSALYLCASSLDNNYGYTFGSGTRLTVV.

This clone has only a few counts. V is TRBV7-2 and J is TRBJ1-6, with 9 bases aligning to TRBD1. After removal of 7 bases from V and 10 bases from J, the junction contained 8 bases not matched to a gene. The CDR3 has 14 amino acids. Per the germline V gene, CDR1 is SGHTA and CDR2 is FQGNSA. In DNA, the CDR3 is TGTGCCAGCACCCTACAGGGGGCTAACTCACCCCTCCACTTT. It specifies CASTLQGANSPLHF.

This clone was recorded a few times. This sequence joins TRBV6-5 and TRBJ2-3, with D uncertain. V shed 6 bases and J shed 5 bases, with 6 bases lying between them. The V gene's germline CDR1 is MNHEY and CDR2 SVGAGI. The CDR3 runs to 11 residues. The CDR3 sequence is CASRIGDTQYF. CDR3 DNA sequence: TGTGCCAGCAGAATTGGAGATACGCAGTATTTT.

This clone was counted between two and nine times. The chain has TRBV5-6 and TRBJ2-5; D ambiguous. The CDR3 runs to 12 residues. Trimming cost V 5 bases and J 4 bases, with 9 bases left between them. Germline assignment: CDR1 SGHDT and CDR2 YYEEEE. DNA of the CDR3: TGTGCCAGCAGTGACATGGGAGAGACCCAGTACTTC. Protein: CASSDMGETQYF.

The V and J genes are TRBV6-5 and TRBJ1-5; D gene ambiguous. The CDR3 covers 13 residues. Between the trimmed V and J ends, which lost 4 bases and 2 bases, there was a span of 6 bases. The germline gives CDR1 MNHEY, CDR2 SVGAGI. Written as DNA, the CDR3 is TGTGCCAGCAGTTCTGCGGGCAATCAGCCCCAGCATTTT. Translating it yields CASSSAGNQPQHF.

This clone was counted a few times. This rearrangement joins TRBV5-1 to TRBJ2-1, with 9 bases that match TRBD1. Trimming took 3 bases from V and 2 from J; bases not matched to a gene: 6. CDR1 is SGHRS, CDR2 YFSETQ, per germline. The CDR3 consists of 16 residues. The CDR3 DNA follows: TGCGCCAGCAGCTGGGAGGGGACAGGGACCTACAATGAGCAGTTCTTC. It translates to CASSWEGTGTYNEQFF.

The chain recombines TRBV5-1 with TRBJ2-3; D possibly corresponds to TRBD2 (6 bases). Trimming pared 4 bases from V and 2 bases from J, leaving 17 bases between. This CDR3 comprises 16 residues. Germline V gene sequence: CDR1 SGHRS, CDR2 YFSETQ. CDR3 sequence (DNA): TGCGCCAGCAGCCCTCCCCGGGACTCATACACAGATACGCAGTATTTT. Protein product: CASSPPRDSYTDTQYF.

CDR3 residues: CASSRMETQYF. The CDR3 region has the DNA TGTGCCAGCAGTAGGATGGAGACCCAGTACTTC. V gene TRBV7-2 combines with J gene TRBJ2-5, with D unresolved. Trimming cost V 6 bases and J 5 bases, with 7 bases left between them. Germline-derived CDR1 and CDR2 are SGHTA and FQGNSA. The CDR3 covers 11 residues. The whole variable domain, remainder taken from reference TRBV7-2 and TRBJ2-5, is GAGVSQSPSNKVTEKGKDVELRCDPISGHTALYWYRQSLGQGLEFLIYFQGNSAPDKSGLPSDRFSAERTGGSVSTLTIQRTQQEDSAVYLCASSRMETQYFGPGTRLLVL.

The rearrangement uses TRBV4-3 and TRBJ1-2; 9 bases are shared with TRBD1. J lost 7 bases, V lost 7 bases, and 10 bases had no gene match. The germline gives CDR1 LGHNA, CDR2 YSLEER. The CDR3 covers 14 residues. The CDR3 DNA sequence: TGCGCCAGCACGACCGGGACAGGGCCGGCTGGCTACACCTTC. Translating it yields CASTTGTGPAGYTF.

This clone was detected only a few times. The rearrangement joins TRBV5-4 to TRBJ2-5, with TRBD1 matching 7 bases. Germline V lookup: CDR1 SGHNT, CDR2 YYREEE (reference sequence). The CDR3 loop spans 17 amino acids. The V and J ends lost 2 bases and 4 bases, in that order; junction bases with no gene match: 14. The CDR3 DNA reads as TGTGCCAGCAGCTTAGATGATACAGGGGTTATTCGAGAGACCCAGTACTTC. It translates to CASSLDDTGVIRETQYF.

This chain joins TRBV28 and TRBJ2-7; 9 positions agree with TRBD2. The germline V gene has CDR1 MDHEN and CDR2 SYDVKM. V gave up 5 bases and J gave up 3 bases; unmatched junction bases: 8. The CDR3 is made up of 15 amino acids. The CDR3 sequence is CASSPPLAGVYEQYF. The DNA for the CDR3 is TGTGCCAGCAGTCCCCCACTAGCGGGCGTCTACGAGCAGTACTTC.

A few counts support this clone. V gene TRBV19 combines with J gene TRBJ2-2; TRBD2 matches 7 bases. The length of the CDR3 is 15 residues. V trimming: 3 bases; J trimming: 4 bases; junction bases outside the gene matches: 5. The germline CDR1 and CDR2 sequences are LNHDA and SQIVND (reference sequence). Written as DNA, the CDR3 is TGTGCCAGTAGTATTCAGACTAGCTCCACCGGGGAGCTGTTTTTT. This codes for CASSIQTSSTGELFF.

The chain uses TRBV2 and TRBJ1-5, with 7 bases fitting TRBD1. Germline loops: CDR1 SNHLY, CDR2 FYNNEI. The CDR3 sequence is 15 residues long. V lost 1 base and J lost 8; bases outside the gene matches: 8. CDR3 region: CASSEDRTGVKPQHF. In DNA, the CDR3 is TGTGCCAGCAGTGAAGATCGGACAGGAGTCAAGCCCCAGCATTTT.

This clone was observed a handful of times. The rearrangement uses TRBV11-2 and TRBJ2-7; no clear D. The V gene's germline CDR1 is SGHAT and CDR2 FQNNGV. V was cut by 5 bases and J by 4 bases, with 12 bases left in between. The CDR3 is 13 residues long. Written as DNA, the CDR3 is TGTGCCAGCAGCCTGGCCACCTATTACGAGCAGTACTTC. Protein product: CASSLATYYEQYF.

This clone appeared a few times. The V gene is TRBV7-2, the J gene TRBJ2-3; D remains unclear. The V gene's germline CDR1 is SGHTA and CDR2 FQGNSA. CDR3 length: 13 residues. V was trimmed by 2 bases and J by 10 bases, leaving 13 bases between them. DNA for the CDR3: TGTGCCAGCAGCTTAACGGGCGAAAGGGCGCAGTATTTT. Translation gives CASSLTGERAQYF.

The rearrangement links TRBV5-4 to TRBJ2-5; D gene ambiguous. Germline-derived CDR1 and CDR2 are SGHNT and YYREEE (reference sequence). The CDR3 runs to 15 residues. V gave up 10 bases and J gave up 3 bases, with 22 bases separating them. This chain's CDR3 is CAVHSPVVDKETQYF. For the CDR3, the DNA is TGTGCCGTCCATAGTCCCGTAGTGGATAAAGAGACCCAGTACTTC. The variable domain in full, completed from reference TRBV5-4 and TRBJ2-5, reads ETGVTQSPTHLIKTRGQQVTLRCSSQSGHNTVSWYQQALGQGPQFIFQYYREEENGRGNFPPRFSGLQFPNYSSELNVNALELDDSALYLCAVHSPVVDKETQYFGPGTRLLVL.

This clone was seen only a few times. This chain connects TRBV11-2 to TRBJ1-1; a possible D gene is TRBD1 (6 bases). Germline V lookup: CDR1 SGHAT, CDR2 FQNNGV. The germline V and J ends were trimmed by 7 bases and 4 bases, with 16 bases remaining between them. This CDR3 is 14 amino acids long. CDR3 in amino acids: CASNRVDYGTEAFF. The CDR3 DNA reads TGTGCCAGCAACAGGGTGGATTACGGCACTGAAGCTTTCTTT.

A few counts support this clone. V usage is TRBV7-2 and J usage is TRBJ2-3, with TRBD2 matching over 11 bases. J was trimmed by 5 bases and V by 2 bases; bases with no gene match: 9. CDR3 length: 17 residues. Germline V gene lookup returns CDR1 SGHTA and CDR2 FQGNSA. CDR3 DNA sequence: TGTGCCAGCAGCTTACCCCTTCTAGCGGGGGGTCTAGATACGCAGTATTTT. This codes for CASSLPLLAGGLDTQYF.

As to this clone: Compared with germline, one end of the junction differs, possibly owing to a read error. The chain carries TRBV6-6 and TRBJ2-5; D may be TRBD1 or TRBD2 (5 bases each). This CDR3 region has 15 residues. The germline gives CDR1 MNHNY, CDR2 SVGAGI (reference sequence). The CDR3 nucleotides read TGTGCCATCAGTGTTTCTCGAGGGGCACAAGAGACCCAGTACTTC. It translates to CAISVSRGAQETQYF.